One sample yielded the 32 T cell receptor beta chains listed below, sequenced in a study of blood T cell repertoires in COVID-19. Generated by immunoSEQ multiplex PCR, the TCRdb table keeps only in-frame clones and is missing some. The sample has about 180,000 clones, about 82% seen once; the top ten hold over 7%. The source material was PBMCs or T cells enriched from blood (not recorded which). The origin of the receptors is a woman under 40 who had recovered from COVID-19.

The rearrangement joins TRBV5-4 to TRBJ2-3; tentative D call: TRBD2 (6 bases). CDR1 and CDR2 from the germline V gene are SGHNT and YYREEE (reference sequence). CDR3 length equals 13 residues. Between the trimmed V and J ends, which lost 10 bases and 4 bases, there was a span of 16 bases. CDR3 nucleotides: TGTGCCGGCAAACTAGCTGGGGCAGATACGCAGTATTTT. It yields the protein CAGKLAGADTQYF.

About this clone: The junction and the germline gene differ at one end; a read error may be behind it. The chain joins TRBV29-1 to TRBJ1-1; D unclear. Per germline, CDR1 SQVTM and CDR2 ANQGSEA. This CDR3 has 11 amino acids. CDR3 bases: TGTGTGGTTCAGGCTCGAGGGGAAGCTTTCTTT. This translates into CVVQARGEAFF. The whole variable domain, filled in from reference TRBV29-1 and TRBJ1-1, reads SAVISQKPSRDICQRGTSLTIQCQVDSQVTMMFWYRQQPGQSLTLIATANQGSEATYESGFVIDKFPISRPNLTFSTLTVSNMSPEDSSIYLCVVQARGEAFFGQGTRLTVV.

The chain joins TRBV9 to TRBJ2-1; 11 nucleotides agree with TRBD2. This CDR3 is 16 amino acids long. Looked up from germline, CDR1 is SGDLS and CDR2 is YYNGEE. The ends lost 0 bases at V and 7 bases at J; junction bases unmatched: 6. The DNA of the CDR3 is TGTGCCAGCAGCGTAGCACTAGCGGGAGTATTGAATGAGCAGTTCTTC. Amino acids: CASSVALAGVLNEQFF.

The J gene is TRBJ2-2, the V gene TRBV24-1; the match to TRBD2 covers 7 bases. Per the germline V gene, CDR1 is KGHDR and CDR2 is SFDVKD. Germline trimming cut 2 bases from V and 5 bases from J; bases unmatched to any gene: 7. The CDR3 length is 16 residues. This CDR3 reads CATSDSAGRGTGELFF. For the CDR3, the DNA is TGTGCCACCAGTGATTCTGCGGGGCGGGGGACCGGGGAGCTGTTTTTT.

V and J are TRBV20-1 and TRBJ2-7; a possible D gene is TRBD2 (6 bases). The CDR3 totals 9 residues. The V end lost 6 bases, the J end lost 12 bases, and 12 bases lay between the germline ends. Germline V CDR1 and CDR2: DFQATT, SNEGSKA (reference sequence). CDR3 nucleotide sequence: TGCAGTGCCACCCGGGGAGGGTACTTC. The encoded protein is CSATRGGYF.

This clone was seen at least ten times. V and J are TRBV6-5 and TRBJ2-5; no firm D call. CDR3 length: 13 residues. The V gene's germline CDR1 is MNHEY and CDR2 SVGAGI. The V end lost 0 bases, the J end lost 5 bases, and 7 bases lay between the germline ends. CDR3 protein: CASSYSDGETQYF. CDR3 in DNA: TGTGCCAGCAGTTACTCCGACGGGGAGACCCAGTACTTC.

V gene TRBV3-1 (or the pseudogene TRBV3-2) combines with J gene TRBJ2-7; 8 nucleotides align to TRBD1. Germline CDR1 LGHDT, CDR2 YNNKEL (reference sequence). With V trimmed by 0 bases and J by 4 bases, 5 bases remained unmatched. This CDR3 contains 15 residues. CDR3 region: CASSQEGTGVYEQYF. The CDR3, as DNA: TGTGCCAGCAGCCAAGAAGGGACAGGCGTATACGAGCAGTACTTC.

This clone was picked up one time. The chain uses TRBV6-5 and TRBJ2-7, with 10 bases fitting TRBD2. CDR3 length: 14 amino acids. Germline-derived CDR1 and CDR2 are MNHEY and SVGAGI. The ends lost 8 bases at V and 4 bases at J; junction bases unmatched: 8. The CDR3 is CASSTPSGSYEQYF. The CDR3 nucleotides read TGTGCCAGCTCCACTCCTAGCGGGAGTTACGAGCAGTACTTC.

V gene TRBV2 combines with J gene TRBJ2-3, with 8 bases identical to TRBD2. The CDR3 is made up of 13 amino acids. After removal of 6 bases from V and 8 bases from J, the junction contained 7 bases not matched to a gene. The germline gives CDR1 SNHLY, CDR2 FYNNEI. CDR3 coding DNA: TGTGCCAGCAGAGGGTCGGCGGGAGGTACGCAGTATTTT. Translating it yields CASRGSAGGTQYF.

CDR3 coding DNA: TGTGCCAGCAGCCAAGAGGCTAGCGGGAGCTACGAGCAGTACTTC. Translation: CASSQEASGSYEQYF. This chain joins TRBV3-1 (or the pseudogene TRBV3-2) and TRBJ2-7, with 10 bases identical to TRBD2. The CDR3 sequence is 15 residues long. The V gene's germline CDR1 is LGHDT and CDR2 YNNKEL (reference sequence). Trimming removed 0 bases from V and 3 bases from J; junction bases left unmatched: 2.

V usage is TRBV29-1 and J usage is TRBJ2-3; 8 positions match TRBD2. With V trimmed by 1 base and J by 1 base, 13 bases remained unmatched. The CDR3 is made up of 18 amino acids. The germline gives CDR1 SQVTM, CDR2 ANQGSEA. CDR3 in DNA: TGCAGCGTTGAAGGTACCGCGGGAGGAGGGGAGGGCACAGATACGCAGTATTTT. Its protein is CSVEGTAGGGEGTDTQYF.

The CDR3, as DNA: TGTGCCAGCAGTTTGACAAAGGAGACCCAGTACTTC. As protein: CASSLTKETQYF. This chain uses TRBV28 with TRBJ2-5; no clear D gene. Germline V lookup: CDR1 MDHEN, CDR2 SYDVKM. The CDR3 is made up of 12 amino acids. With 3 bases removed from V and 5 bases from J, the gap between germline ends came to 7 bases.

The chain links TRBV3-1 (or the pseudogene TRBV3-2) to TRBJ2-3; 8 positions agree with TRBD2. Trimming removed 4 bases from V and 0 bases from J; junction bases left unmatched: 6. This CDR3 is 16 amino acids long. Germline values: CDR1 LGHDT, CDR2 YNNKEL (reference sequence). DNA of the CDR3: TGTGCCAGCAGCCCCTGGAGCGGGAGCAGCACAGATACGCAGTATTTT. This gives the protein CASSPWSGSSTDTQYF.

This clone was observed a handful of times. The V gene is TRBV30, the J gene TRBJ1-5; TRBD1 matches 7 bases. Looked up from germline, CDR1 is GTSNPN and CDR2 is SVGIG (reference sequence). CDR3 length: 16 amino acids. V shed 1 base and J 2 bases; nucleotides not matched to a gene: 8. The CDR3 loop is CAWSETGVRGNQPQHF. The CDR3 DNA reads TGTGCCTGGAGTGAAACAGGGGTCAGGGGCAATCAGCCCCAGCATTTT.

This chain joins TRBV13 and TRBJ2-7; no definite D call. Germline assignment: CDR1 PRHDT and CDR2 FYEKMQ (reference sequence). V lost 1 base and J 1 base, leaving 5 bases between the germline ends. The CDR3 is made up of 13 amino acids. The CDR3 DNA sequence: TGTGCCAGCAGCTTAGTCCCATCCTACGAGCAGTACTTC. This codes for CASSLVPSYEQYF.

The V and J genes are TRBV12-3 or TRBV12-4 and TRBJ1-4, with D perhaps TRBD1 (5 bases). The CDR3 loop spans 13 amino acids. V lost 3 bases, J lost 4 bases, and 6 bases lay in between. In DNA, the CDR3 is TGTGCCAGCAGTTTCGGGGGTAATGAAAAACTGTTTTTT. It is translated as CASSFGGNEKLFF.

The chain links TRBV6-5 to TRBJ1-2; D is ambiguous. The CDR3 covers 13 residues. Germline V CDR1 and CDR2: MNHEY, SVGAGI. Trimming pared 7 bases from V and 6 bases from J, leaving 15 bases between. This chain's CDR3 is CASTPLGEHGYTF. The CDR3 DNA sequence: TGTGCCAGCACCCCCTTGGGAGAACATGGCTACACCTTC.

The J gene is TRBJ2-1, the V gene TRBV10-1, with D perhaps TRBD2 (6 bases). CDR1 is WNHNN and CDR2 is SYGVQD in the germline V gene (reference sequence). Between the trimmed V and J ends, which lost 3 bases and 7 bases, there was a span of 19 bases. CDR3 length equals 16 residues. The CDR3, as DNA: TGCGCCAGCAGTGACAACGTCGTTGGGGGGTTAAATGAGCAGTTCTTC. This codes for CASSDNVVGGLNEQFF.

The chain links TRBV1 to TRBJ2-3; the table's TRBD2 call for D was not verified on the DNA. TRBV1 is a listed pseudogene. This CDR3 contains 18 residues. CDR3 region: CTSSQVIPRSLRTDTQYF. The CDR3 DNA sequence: TGCACCAGCAGCCAAGTAATCCCTAGATCCCTACGGACAGATACGCAGTATTTT.

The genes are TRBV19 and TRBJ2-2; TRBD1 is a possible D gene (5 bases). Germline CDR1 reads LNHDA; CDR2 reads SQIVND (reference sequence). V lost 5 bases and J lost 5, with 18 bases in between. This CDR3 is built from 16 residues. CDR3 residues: CASSLVSDIRTGELFF. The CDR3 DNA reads TGTGCCAGTAGTTTGGTGTCGGACATCCGTACCGGGGAGCTGTTTTTT.

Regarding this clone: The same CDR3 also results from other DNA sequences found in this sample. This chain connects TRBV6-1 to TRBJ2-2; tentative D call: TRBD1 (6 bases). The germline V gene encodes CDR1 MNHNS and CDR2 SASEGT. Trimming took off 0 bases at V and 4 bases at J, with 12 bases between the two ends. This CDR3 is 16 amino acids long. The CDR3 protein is CASSEAPGVGTGELFF. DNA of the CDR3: TGTGCCAGCAGTGAAGCGCCAGGGGTCGGCACCGGGGAGCTGTTTTTT.

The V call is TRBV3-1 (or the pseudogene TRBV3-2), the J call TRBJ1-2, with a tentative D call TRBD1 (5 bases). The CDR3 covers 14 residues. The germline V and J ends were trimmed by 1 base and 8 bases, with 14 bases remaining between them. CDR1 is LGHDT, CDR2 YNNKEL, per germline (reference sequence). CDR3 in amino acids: CASSQGAGVGGYTF. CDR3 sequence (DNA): TGTGCCAGCAGCCAAGGCGCGGGGGTGGGAGGCTACACCTTC.

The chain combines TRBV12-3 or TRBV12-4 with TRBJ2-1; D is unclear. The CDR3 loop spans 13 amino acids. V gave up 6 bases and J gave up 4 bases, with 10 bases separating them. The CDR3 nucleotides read TGTGCCAGCAGATACTCCCCTTACAATGAGCAGTTCTTC. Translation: CASRYSPYNEQFF.

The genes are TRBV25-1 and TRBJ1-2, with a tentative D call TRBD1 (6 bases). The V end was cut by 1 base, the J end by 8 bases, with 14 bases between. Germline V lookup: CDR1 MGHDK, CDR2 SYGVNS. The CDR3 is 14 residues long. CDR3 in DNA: TGTGCCAGCAGTGAATTCGGGGGGGCAAAAGGCTACACCTTC. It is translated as CASSEFGGAKGYTF.

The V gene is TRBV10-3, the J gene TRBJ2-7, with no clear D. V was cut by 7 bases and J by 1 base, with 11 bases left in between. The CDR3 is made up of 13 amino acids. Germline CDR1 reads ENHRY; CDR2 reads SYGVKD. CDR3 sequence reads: CAITQTGSYEQYF. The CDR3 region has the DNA TGTGCCATCACCCAGACGGGTTCCTACGAGCAGTACTTC.

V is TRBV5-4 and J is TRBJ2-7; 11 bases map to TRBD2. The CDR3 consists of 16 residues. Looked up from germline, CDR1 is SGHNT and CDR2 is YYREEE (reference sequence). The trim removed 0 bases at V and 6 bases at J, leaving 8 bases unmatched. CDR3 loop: CASSLGRGLAGGEQYF. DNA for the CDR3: TGTGCCAGCAGCTTGGGCCGGGGGCTAGCGGGAGGCGAGCAGTACTTC.

In DNA, the CDR3 is TGTGCCAGCAGCCGGGACTACCTAGCGTCACCCACCGGGGAGCTGTTTTTT. Amino acids: CASSRDYLASPTGELFF. The chain has TRBV13 and TRBJ2-2, with TRBD2 matching over 7 bases. Per the germline V gene, CDR1 is PRHDT and CDR2 is FYEKMQ (reference sequence). The J segment lost 4 bases and the V segment lost 5 bases, leaving 13 bases of the junction unmatched. CDR3 size: 17 residues.

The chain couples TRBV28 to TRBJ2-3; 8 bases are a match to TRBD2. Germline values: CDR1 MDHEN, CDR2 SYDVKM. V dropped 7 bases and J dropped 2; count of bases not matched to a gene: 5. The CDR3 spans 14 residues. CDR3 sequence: CASKASGSTDTQYF. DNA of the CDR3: TGTGCCAGCAAAGCTAGCGGGTCCACAGATACGCAGTATTTT.

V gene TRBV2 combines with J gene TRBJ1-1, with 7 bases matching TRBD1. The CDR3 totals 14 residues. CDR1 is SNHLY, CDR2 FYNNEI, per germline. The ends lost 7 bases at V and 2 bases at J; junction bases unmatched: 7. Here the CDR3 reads CASTWQGGNTEAFF. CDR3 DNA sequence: TGTGCCAGCACGTGGCAGGGGGGCAACACTGAAGCTTTCTTT.

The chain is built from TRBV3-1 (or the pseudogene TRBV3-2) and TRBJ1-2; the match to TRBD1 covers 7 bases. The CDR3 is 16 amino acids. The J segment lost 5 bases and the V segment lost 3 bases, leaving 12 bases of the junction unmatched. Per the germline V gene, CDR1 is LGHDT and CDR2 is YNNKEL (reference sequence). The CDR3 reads CASSHLTGALGYGYTF. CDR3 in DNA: TGTGCCAGCAGCCACCTTACAGGGGCCCTGGGGTATGGCTACACCTTC.

In DNA, the CDR3 is TGTGCCAGCAGCCAAAAGCCCGGACAGGGCTACAATGAGCAGTTCTTC. Translated: CASSQKPGQGYNEQFF. The V gene is TRBV7-9, the J gene TRBJ2-1, with 8 bases identical to TRBD1. CDR3 length: 16 residues. V gave up 5 bases and J gave up 3 bases; unmatched junction bases: 9. CDR1 is SEHNR, CDR2 FQNEAQ, per germline (reference sequence).

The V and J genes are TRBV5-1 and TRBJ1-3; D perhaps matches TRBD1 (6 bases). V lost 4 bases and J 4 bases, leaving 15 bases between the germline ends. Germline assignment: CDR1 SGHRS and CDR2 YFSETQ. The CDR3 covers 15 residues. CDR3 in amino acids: CASSLRDIIGNTIYF. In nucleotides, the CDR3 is TGCGCCAGCAGCCTCCGGGACATAATCGGAAACACCATATATTTT.